This TCR beta chain was captured by sequencing in a study of T cell repertoires in cytomegalovirus infection (dated by TCRdb to about 2019). For the study in its entirety: The HLA type of each donor mattered for the analysis, because public TCR beta signatures pointed to carriage of CMV infection along with the matching HLA type. General study outcomes and caveats: Cumulative frequency of public TCR beta family members discriminated carriers of CMV infection plus the relevant HLA type in this cohort and an independent approximately 400-donor cohort. The ex vivo response was dominated by HLA-C-restricted CMV-specific TCR beta clonotypes, and the single most frequent clonotype in two of eight donors was supplied by these HLA-C-restricted clonotypes.

Regarding this clonotype: Its antigen specificity is not known. The sample holds no much larger clone one base away, and base qualities are not on file.

These reads were obtained on an Illumina HiSeq 1500. TCRdb trimmed the raw reads at Q25, called clones with MiXCR and kept productive beta chains. Every CDR3 protein is listed once, alongside the most common genes and DNA of its rows. This sample gives about 490,000 distinct CDR3 sequences in total; about 25% of them show up just once. The top ten clones comprise roughly 13% of the sample. The junction shows trimming of 3 bases on V and 6 bases on J, plus 14 bases between the germline ends. Taken from cysteine to phenylalanine, the CDR3 has 14 residues. The CDR3 DNA has 42 bases and is translated from base 1.

The chain uses TRBV12-3 or TRBV12-4 and TRBJ1-1; TRBD1 could be the D gene, as 6 bases match. The TCR originated in a human donor in good health (CMV status not recorded). Some clones in this sample may be carry-over from other donors' samples. The sample consisted of PBMCs. This receptor has the CDR3 CASSFVDRGAEAFF. The DNA sequence is TGTGCCAGCAGTTTTGTGGACAGAGGCGCTGAAGCTTTCTTT.